These 23 T cell receptor beta chains were sequenced from one sample in a study of neurological immune-mediated disorders. Each CDR3 protein gets one entry after TCRdb re-called the 5' RACE reads with MiXCR. This table has roughly 40,000 distinct CDR3 sequences, 2% to 2.5% appearing once. Sequencing used PBMCs. The source is a man aged 45-65 years with multiple sclerosis.

This clonotype was counted many times. The rearrangement joins TRBV3-1 to TRBJ2-1; no definite D call. Trimming shortened V by 3 bases and J by 9 bases, and 9 bases separated the two germline ends. The CDR3 runs 12 residues. Germline CDR1 and CDR2: LGHDT and YNNKEL (reference sequence). The CDR3 loop reads CASSHLGSEQFF. CDR3 sequence (DNA): TGTGCCAGCAGCCACCTGGGAAGTGAGCAGTTCTTC.

This clonotype was counted many times. This chain joins TRBV29-1 and TRBJ2-7; 7 bases map to TRBD2. Germline-derived CDR1 and CDR2 are SQVTM and ANQGSEA. The CDR3 runs to 13 residues. J gave up 0 bases and V 6 bases, and 5 bases lay outside the gene matches. The CDR3 sequence: CSVRDYPSYEQYF. CDR3 DNA: TGCAGCGTCCGGGACTACCCCTCCTACGAGCAGTACTTC.

This clonotype was observed at least ten times. The J gene is TRBJ1-2, the V gene TRBV2; weak D call: TRBD1 (5 bases). Germline-derived CDR1 and CDR2 are SNHLY and FYNNEI. Trimming cost V 5 bases and J 4 bases, with 17 bases left between them. This CDR3 has 15 residues. CDR3 sequence (DNA): TGTGCCAGCAGTACCCGGGACGCTATACTCTATGGCTACACCTTC. It is translated as CASSTRDAILYGYTF.

This clonotype was observed at least ten times. This chain joins TRBV12-3 or TRBV12-4 and TRBJ1-6; D not resolved. The CDR3 is 12 amino acids. V was trimmed by 6 bases and J by 8 bases, leaving 8 bases between them. The CDR3 protein is CASSHLHSPLHF. CDR3 nucleotides: TGTGCCAGCAGCCATTTACATTCACCCCTCCACTTT.

This clonotype occurred many times. This chain joins TRBV3-1 and TRBJ2-1; no definite D call. Germline CDR1 is LGHDT and CDR2 is YNNKEL (reference sequence). Trimming removed 0 bases at V and 4 bases at J, with 4 bases between. This CDR3 region has 13 residues. The DNA for the CDR3 is TGTGCCAGCAGCCAAGACATTTACAATGAGCAGTTCTTC. Its translation is CASSQDIYNEQFF.

This clonotype was counted at least ten times. The rearrangement uses TRBV5-1 and TRBJ2-2; the D call may be TRBD1 or TRBD2 (6 bases each). This CDR3 comprises 16 residues. The V gene's germline CDR1 is SGHRS and CDR2 YFSETQ. V lost 1 base to trimming and J lost 7 bases, with 17 bases between them. CDR3 sequence (DNA): TGCGCCAGCAGCTTGAGGTCGGGGGCCCCGAGCGGGGAGCTGTTTTTT. It translates to CASSLRSGAPSGELFF.

There are many counts of this clonotype. The rearrangement joins TRBV6-5 to TRBJ1-5; D might be TRBD1 (6 bases). Germline values: CDR1 MNHEY, CDR2 SVGAGI. The CDR3 is made up of 14 amino acids. V was shortened by 8 bases and J by 4 bases, with 15 bases between the two germline ends. In nucleotides, the CDR3 is TGTGCCAGCCAGCGCGGAACAGGGAATCAGCCCCAGCATTTT. Translation gives CASQRGTGNQPQHF.

This clonotype was found a few times. This chain joins TRBV6-5 and TRBJ2-1; 8 positions match TRBD2. With V trimmed by 4 bases and J by 3 bases, 5 bases remained unmatched. This CDR3 spans 15 amino acids. Germline lookup yields CDR1 MNHEY and CDR2 SVGAGI. DNA for the CDR3: TGTGCCAGCAGTTCACGGGGGGGGCTCTACAATGAGCAGTTCTTC. This sequence encodes CASSSRGGLYNEQFF.

In this sample, this clonotype turned up many times. V is TRBV10-3 and J is TRBJ2-3; 15 bases are a match to TRBD2. Germline CDR1 and CDR2: ENHRY and SYGVKD. This CDR3 region has 20 residues. Losses at the gene ends were 6 bases for V and 0 bases for J; bases not matched to a gene: 13. The CDR3 is CAISHPRGLAGGPSTDTQYF. CDR3 sequence (DNA): TGTGCCATCAGCCACCCGCGGGGACTAGCGGGGGGACCTAGCACAGATACGCAGTATTTT.

There are many counts of this clonotype. A junction boundary mismatches the germline segment, possibly from a read error. The chain has TRBV5-5 and TRBJ1-1, with TRBD1 matching 7 bases. Germline V lookup: CDR1 SGHKS, CDR2 YYEKEE (reference sequence). This CDR3 has 13 amino acids. CDR3 coding DNA: TGCGCCAGCAGCTTCCAGGGGGACACTGAAGCTTTCTTT. Translated, it gives CASSFQGDTEAFF.

This clonotype was recorded many times. For the CDR3, the DNA is TGTGCCAGCAGCCCTCCGCGTGCGGGGACTGAAGCTTTCTTT. This codes for CASSPPRAGTEAFF. V and J are TRBV9 and TRBJ1-1; D is undetermined. The CDR3 has 14 amino acids. The germline gives CDR1 SGDLS, CDR2 YYNGEE. V was clipped by 4 bases and J by 5 bases, with 15 bases between them.

There are many counts of this clonotype. V gene TRBV6-6 combines with J gene TRBJ2-5, with D possibly TRBD2 on 6 matching bases. This CDR3 is built from 12 residues. The germline V gene has CDR1 MNHNY and CDR2 SVGAGI (reference sequence). Trimming cost V 5 bases and J 4 bases, with 8 bases left between them. The CDR3 DNA reads TGTGCCAGCAGTGAGCGGGTAGAGACCCAGTACTTC. Amino acid sequence: CASSERVETQYF.

Details on this clonotype: A much larger clone lies one base from this, so it may be a read error. The CDR3 coding sequence is TGTGCCAGCAGAGCAAATCAGCCCCAGCATTTT. Protein: CASRANQPQHF. The rearrangement joins TRBV7-7 to TRBJ1-5; D is unresolved. The CDR3 runs to 11 residues. Germline loops: CDR1 SSHAT, CDR2 FNYEAQ (reference sequence). Between the trimmed V and J ends, which lost 6 bases and 4 bases, there was a span of 4 bases.

This clonotype was observed at least ten times. CDR3 sequence reads: CASRRGVQETQYF. Here the CDR3 DNA reads TGTGCCAGCCGCCGGGGAGTACAAGAGACCCAGTACTTC. The rearrangement joins TRBV7-9 to TRBJ2-5, with a possible D match to TRBD2 (5 bases). Germline CDR1 and CDR2: SEHNR and FQNEAQ (reference sequence). The V end lost 8 bases, the J end lost 2 bases, and 12 bases lay between the germline ends. The CDR3 covers 13 residues.

This clonotype was seen ten or more times. This chain connects TRBV2 to TRBJ1-5, with no clear D. The CDR3 totals 14 residues. The V gene's germline CDR1 is SNHLY and CDR2 FYNNEI. The germline V and J ends were trimmed by 8 bases and 7 bases, with 18 bases remaining between them. CDR3 region: CASDLSGIGQPQHF. The CDR3, as DNA: TGTGCCAGCGACCTTTCGGGGATAGGCCAGCCCCAGCATTTT.

This clonotype was seen ten or more times. The rearrangement uses TRBV24-1 and TRBJ2-1; a possible D gene is TRBD2 (6 bases). Germline CDR1 KGHDR, CDR2 SFDVKD. The V and J ends lost 4 bases and 15 bases respectively, with 18 bases between them. The CDR3 covers 13 residues. CDR3 sequence (DNA): TGTGCCACCAGTGAGGGGGGACTGCCGGCTCTGTTCTTC. It yields the protein CATSEGGLPALFF.

This clonotype was picked up many times. The CDR3 loop reads CASSALAGGETQYF. The CDR3 bases are TGTGCCAGCAGCGCCCTAGCGGGGGGGGAGACCCAGTACTTC. The chain recombines TRBV9 with TRBJ2-5; 12 positions match TRBD2. The ends lost 3 bases at V and 5 bases at J; junction bases unmatched: 2. Germline CDR1 and CDR2: SGDLS and YYNGEE. The CDR3 runs 14 residues. Complete variable domain (other parts from reference TRBV9 and TRBJ2-5): DSGVTQTPKHLITATGQRVTLRCSPRSGDLSVYWYQQSLDQGLQFLIQYYNGEERAKGNILERFSAQQFPDLHSELNLSSLELGDSALYFCASSALAGGETQYFGPGTRLLVL.

This clonotype has a count of ten or more. This chain joins TRBV6-6 and TRBJ1-6; D is ambiguous. Trimming stripped 6 bases from V and 5 bases from J, with 5 bases between. The CDR3 extends over 12 amino acids. Germline loops: CDR1 MNHNY, CDR2 SVGAGI (reference sequence). In nucleotides, the CDR3 is TGTGCCAGCAGCCCCGATAATTCACCCCTCCACTTT. Protein product: CASSPDNSPLHF.

This clonotype was counted many times. The chain combines TRBV7-9 with TRBJ2-1, with D possibly TRBD1 on 6 matching bases. This CDR3 is 17 amino acids long. Between the trimmed V and J ends, which lost 5 bases and 0 bases, there was a span of 17 bases. Germline V lookup: CDR1 SEHNR, CDR2 FQNEAQ (reference sequence). The CDR3 DNA reads as TGTGCCAGCAGCCCCCCGGCGGACAGATCCTCCTACAATGAGCAGTTCTTC. Translated, it gives CASSPPADRSSYNEQFF.

By its share, this clonotype is large. CDR3 nucleotide sequence: TGCGCCAGCAGCTTGGCCCCTAGCGGGGGTGGAGATACGCAGTATTTT. This encodes CASSLAPSGGGDTQYF. The chain recombines TRBV5-1 with TRBJ2-3; 10 nucleotides align to TRBD2. V dropped 0 bases and J dropped 5; count of bases not matched to a gene: 6. The germline V gene has CDR1 SGHRS and CDR2 YFSETQ. The CDR3 sequence is 16 residues long.

This clonotype was seen ten or more times. The chain links TRBV19 to TRBJ1-5, with D hard to call. The CDR3 length is 14 residues. V shed 5 bases and J shed 4 bases, with 12 bases lying between them. Germline V lookup: CDR1 LNHDA, CDR2 SQIVND (reference sequence). The CDR3 bases are TGTGCCAGTAGTGCCGGCAGCTTAAATCAGCCCCAGCATTTT. Its translation is CASSAGSLNQPQHF.

This clonotype has a count of ten or more. This chain links TRBV12-3 or TRBV12-4 with TRBJ2-3; D is unresolved. V was clipped by 0 bases and J by 4 bases, with 5 bases between them. This CDR3 is 13 amino acids long. The CDR3 DNA sequence: TGTGCCAGCAGTTTAGCTTCCCCAGATACGCAGTATTTT. As protein: CASSLASPDTQYF.

V gene TRBV12-3 or TRBV12-4 combines with J gene TRBJ1-5; perhaps TRBD1 as D (6 bases). The CDR3 consists of 15 residues. The V and J ends lost 1 base and 7 bases respectively, with 14 bases between them. DNA for the CDR3: TGTGCCAGCAGTTTAGTACGGGGGGCCCGGCAGCCCCAGCATTTT. Protein product: CASSLVRGARQPQHF.